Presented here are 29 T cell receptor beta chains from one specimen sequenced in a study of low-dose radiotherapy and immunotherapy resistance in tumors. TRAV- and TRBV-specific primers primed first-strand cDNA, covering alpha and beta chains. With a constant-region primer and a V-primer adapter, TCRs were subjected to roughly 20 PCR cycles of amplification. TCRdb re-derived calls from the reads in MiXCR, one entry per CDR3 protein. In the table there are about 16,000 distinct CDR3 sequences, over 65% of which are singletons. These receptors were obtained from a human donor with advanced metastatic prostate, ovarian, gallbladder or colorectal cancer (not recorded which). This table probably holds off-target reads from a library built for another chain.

CDR3 coding DNA: TGTGCCATCAGCAGCAGCAGCACAGATACGCAGTATTTT. Protein: CAISSSSTDTQYF. V gene TRBV10-3 combines with J gene TRBJ2-3; D gene ambiguous. Between the trimmed V and J ends, which lost 6 bases and 0 bases, there was a span of 7 bases. This CDR3 has 13 residues. Germline V gene lookup returns CDR1 ENHRY and CDR2 SYGVKD.

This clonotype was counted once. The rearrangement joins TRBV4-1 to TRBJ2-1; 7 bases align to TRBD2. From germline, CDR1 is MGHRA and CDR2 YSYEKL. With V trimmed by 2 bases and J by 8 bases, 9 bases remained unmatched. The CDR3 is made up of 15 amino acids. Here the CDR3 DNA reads TGCGCCAGCAGCCAATCCTACCGGGAGGAGTATGAGCAGTTCTTC. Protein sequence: CASSQSYREEYEQFF.

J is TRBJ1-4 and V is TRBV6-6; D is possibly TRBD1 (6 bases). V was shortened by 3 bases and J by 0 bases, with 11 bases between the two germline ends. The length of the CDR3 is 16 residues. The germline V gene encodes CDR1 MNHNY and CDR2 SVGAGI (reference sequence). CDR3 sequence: CASSYGGRATNEKLFF. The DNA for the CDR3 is TGTGCCAGCAGTTATGGGGGGCGGGCAACTAATGAAAAACTGTTTTTT.

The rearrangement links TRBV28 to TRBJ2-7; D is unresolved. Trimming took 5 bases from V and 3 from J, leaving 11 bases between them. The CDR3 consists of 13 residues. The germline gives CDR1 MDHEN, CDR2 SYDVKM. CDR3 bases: TGTGCCAGCAGTACCCGGGCTAACTACGAGCAGTACTTC. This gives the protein CASSTRANYEQYF. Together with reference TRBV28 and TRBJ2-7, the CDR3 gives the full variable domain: DVKVTQSSRYLVKRTGEKVFLECVQDMDHENMFWYRQDPGLGLRLIYFSYDVKMKEKGDIPEGYSVSREKKERFSLILESASTNQTSMYLCASSTRANYEQYFGPGTRLTVT.

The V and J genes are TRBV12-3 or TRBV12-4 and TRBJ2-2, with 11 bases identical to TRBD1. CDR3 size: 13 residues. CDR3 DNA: TGTGTCTTAGGGACAGGGGGCACCGGGGAGCTGTTTTTT. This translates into CVLGTGGTGELFF.

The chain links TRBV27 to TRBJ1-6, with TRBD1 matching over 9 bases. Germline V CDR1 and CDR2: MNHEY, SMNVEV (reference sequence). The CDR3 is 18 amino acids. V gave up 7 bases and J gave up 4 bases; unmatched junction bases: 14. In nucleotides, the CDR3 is TGTGCCAGCATTCCGGGACAGGGACTTGGTGTGTATAATTCACCCCTCCACTTT. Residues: CASIPGQGLGVYNSPLHF.

For the CDR3, the DNA is TGTGCCAGCAGTTGGGACTTCAGGAGGGCCGGGGAGCTGTTTTTT. Amino acid sequence: CASSWDFRRAGELFF. The chain carries TRBV2 and TRBJ2-2; D might be TRBD2 (6 bases). Deletions cut 5 bases from V and 6 bases from J, with 16 bases between. The CDR3 sequence is 15 residues long. Germline loops: CDR1 SNHLY, CDR2 FYNNEI.

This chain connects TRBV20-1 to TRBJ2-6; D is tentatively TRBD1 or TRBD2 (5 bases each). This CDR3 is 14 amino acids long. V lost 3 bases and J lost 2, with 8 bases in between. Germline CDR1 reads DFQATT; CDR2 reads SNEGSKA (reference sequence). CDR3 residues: CSASTGPGANVLTF. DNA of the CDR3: TGCAGTGCTAGCACGGGGCCTGGGGCCAACGTCCTGACTTTC.

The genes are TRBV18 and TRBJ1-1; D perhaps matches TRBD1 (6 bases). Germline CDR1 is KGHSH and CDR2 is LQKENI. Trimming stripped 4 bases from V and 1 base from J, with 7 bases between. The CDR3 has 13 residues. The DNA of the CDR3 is TGTGCCAGCTCACAGGGACAGAACACTGAAGCTTTCTTT. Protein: CASSQGQNTEAFF.

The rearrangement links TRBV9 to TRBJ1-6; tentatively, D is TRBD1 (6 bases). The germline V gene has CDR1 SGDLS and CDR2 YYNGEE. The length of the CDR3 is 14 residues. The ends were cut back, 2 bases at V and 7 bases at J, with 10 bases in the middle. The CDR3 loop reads CASSVAGANSPLHF. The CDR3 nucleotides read TGTGCCAGCAGCGTGGCAGGGGCCAATTCACCCCTCCACTTT.

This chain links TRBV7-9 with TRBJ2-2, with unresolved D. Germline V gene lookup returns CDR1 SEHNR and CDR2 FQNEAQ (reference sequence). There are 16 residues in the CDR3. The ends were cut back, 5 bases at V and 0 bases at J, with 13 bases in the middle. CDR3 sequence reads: CASSQAAATNTGELFF. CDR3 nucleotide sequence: TGTGCCAGCAGCCAGGCGGCAGCAACGAACACCGGGGAGCTGTTTTTT.

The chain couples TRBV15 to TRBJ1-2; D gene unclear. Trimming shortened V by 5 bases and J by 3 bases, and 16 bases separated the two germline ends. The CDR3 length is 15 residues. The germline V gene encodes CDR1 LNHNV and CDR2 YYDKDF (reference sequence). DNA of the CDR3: TGTGCCACCAGCTCCGCCGGTCGGGCCTACTATGGCTACACCTTC. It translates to CATSSAGRAYYGYTF.

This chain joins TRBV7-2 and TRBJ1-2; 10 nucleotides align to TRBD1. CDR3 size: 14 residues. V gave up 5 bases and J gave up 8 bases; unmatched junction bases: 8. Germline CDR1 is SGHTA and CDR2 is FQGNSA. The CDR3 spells CASSPGTGALGYTF. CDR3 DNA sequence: TGTGCCAGCAGCCCCGGGACAGGGGCCTTAGGCTACACCTTC.

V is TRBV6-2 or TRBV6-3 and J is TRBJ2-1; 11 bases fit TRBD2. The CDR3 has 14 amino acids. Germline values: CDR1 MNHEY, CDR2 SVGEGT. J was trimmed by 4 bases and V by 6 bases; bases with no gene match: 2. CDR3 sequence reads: CASRIAGGYNEQFF. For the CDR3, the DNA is TGTGCCAGCAGGATAGCGGGAGGGTACAATGAGCAGTTCTTC.

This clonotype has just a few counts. Here the CDR3 reads CASSSKGFSYNEQFF. For the CDR3, the DNA is TGTGCCAGCAGCTCAAAGGGTTTCTCCTACAATGAGCAGTTCTTC. The chain is built from TRBV11-2 and TRBJ2-1; no clear D. Per germline, CDR1 SGHAT and CDR2 FQNNGV. The CDR3 consists of 15 residues. Trimming took off 4 bases at V and 0 bases at J, with 10 bases between the two ends.

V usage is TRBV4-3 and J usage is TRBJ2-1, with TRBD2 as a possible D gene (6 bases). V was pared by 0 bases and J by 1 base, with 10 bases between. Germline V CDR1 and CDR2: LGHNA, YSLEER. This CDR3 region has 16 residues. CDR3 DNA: TGCGCCAGCAGCCAAGATAGCGCGGGATCCTACAATGAGCAGTTCTTC. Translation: CASSQDSAGSYNEQFF.

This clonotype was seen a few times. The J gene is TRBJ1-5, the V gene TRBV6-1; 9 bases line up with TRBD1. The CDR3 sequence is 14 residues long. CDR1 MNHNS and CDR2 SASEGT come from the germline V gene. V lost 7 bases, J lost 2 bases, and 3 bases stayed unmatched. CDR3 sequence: CASIQGAGNQPQHF. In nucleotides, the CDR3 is TGTGCCAGCATACAGGGGGCTGGCAATCAGCCCCAGCATTTT.

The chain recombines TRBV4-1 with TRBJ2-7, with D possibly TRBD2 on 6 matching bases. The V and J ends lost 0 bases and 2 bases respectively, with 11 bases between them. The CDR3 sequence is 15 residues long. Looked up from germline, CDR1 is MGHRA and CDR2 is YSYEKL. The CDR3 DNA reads TGCGCCAGCAGCCAAGATAGCGGTTGGACCTACGAGCAGTACTTC. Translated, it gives CASSQDSGWTYEQYF.

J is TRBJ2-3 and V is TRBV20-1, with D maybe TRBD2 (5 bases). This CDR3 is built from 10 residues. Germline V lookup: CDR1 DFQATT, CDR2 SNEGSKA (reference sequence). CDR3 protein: CSGVDDTQYF. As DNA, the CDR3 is TGCAGCGGGGTGGATGATACGCAGTATTTT.

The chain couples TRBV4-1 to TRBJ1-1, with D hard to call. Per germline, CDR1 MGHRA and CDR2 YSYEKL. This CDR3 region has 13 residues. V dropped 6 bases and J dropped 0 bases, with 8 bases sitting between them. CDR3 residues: CASRRDVNTEAFF. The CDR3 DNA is TGCGCCAGCAGGCGAGACGTGAACACTGAAGCTTTCTTT.

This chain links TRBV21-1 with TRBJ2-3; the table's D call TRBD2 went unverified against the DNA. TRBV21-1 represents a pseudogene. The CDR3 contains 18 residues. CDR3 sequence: CASSKVIGARGGLAGGEF. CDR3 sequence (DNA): TGTGCCAGCAGCAAAGTAATTGGGGCTCGCGGGGGACTAGCGGGAGGAGAATTT.

CDR3 protein: CASSLEAVAYEQYF. The DNA for the CDR3 is TGCGCCAGCAGCTTGGAAGCGGTCGCCTACGAGCAGTACTTC. The chain employs TRBV5-1 and TRBJ2-7; a weak D match, TRBD2 (5 bases). Germline lookup yields CDR1 SGHRS and CDR2 YFSETQ. Between the trimmed V and J ends, which lost 0 bases and 2 bases, there was a span of 9 bases. CDR3 length: 14 residues.

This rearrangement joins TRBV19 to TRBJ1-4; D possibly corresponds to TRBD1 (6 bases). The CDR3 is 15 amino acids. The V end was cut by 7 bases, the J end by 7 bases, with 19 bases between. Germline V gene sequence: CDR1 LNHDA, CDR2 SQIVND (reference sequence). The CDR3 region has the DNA TGTGCCAGTACCCCGAGAAGGGGGGCGGGTGAAAAACTGTTTTTT. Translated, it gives CASTPRRGAGEKLFF.

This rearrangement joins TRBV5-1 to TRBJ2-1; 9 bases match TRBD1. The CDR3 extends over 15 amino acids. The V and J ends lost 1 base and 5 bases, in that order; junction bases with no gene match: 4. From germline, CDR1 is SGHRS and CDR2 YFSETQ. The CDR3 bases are TGCGCCAGCAGCTTGCGGACAGGGGTAAACAATGAGCAGTTCTTC. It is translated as CASSLRTGVNNEQFF.

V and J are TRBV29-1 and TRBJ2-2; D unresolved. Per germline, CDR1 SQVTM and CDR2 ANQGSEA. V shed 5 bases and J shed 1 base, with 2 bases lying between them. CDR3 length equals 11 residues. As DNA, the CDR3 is TGCAGCGTTCAGAACACCGGGGAGCTGTTTTTT. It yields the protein CSVQNTGELFF.

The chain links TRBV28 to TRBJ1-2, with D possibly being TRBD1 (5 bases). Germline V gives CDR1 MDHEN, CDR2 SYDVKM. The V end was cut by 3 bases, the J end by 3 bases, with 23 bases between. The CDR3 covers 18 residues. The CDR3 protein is CASSFPVFSAGSHYGYTF. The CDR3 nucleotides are TGTGCCAGCAGTTTTCCGGTATTCTCGGCAGGGTCGCACTATGGCTACACCTTC.

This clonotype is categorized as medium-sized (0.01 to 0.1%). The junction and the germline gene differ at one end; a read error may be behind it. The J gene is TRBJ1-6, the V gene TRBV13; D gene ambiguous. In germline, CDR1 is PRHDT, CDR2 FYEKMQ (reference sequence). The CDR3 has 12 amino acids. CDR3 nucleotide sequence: TGTGCAGTTAACACCAATGCAGGCAAATCAACCTTT. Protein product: CAVNTNAGKSTF.

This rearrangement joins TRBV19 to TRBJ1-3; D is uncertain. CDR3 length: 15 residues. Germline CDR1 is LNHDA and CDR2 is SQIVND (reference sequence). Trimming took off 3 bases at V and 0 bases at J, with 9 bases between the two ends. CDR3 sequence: CASSITDYSGNTIYF. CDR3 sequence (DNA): TGTGCCAGTAGTATTACGGATTACTCTGGAAACACCATATATTTT.

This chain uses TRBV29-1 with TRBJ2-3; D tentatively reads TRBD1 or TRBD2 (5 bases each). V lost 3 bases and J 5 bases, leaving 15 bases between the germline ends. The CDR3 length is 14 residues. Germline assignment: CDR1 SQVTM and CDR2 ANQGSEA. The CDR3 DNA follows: TGCAGCGTTGACGGGGCAGGGATAAGAGATACGCAGTATTTT. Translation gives CSVDGAGIRDTQYF.